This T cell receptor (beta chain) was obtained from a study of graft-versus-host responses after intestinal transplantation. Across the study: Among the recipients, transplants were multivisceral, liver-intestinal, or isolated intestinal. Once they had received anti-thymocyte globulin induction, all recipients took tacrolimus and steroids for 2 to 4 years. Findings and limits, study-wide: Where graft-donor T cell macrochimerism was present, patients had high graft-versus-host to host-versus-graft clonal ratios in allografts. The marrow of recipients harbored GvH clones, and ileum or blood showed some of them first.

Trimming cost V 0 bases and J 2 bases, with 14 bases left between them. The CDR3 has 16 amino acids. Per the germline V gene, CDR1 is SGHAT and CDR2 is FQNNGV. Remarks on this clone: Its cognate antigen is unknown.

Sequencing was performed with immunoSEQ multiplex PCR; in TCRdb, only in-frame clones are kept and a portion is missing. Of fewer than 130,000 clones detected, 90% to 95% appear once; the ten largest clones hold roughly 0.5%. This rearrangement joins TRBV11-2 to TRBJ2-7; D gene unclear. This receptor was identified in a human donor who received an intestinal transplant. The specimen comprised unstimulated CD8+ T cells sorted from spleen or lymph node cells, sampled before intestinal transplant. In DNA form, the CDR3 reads TGTGCCAGCAGCTTAGAGGGTCTGAGCAAAACCTACGAGCAGTACTTC. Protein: CASSLEGLSKTYEQYF.